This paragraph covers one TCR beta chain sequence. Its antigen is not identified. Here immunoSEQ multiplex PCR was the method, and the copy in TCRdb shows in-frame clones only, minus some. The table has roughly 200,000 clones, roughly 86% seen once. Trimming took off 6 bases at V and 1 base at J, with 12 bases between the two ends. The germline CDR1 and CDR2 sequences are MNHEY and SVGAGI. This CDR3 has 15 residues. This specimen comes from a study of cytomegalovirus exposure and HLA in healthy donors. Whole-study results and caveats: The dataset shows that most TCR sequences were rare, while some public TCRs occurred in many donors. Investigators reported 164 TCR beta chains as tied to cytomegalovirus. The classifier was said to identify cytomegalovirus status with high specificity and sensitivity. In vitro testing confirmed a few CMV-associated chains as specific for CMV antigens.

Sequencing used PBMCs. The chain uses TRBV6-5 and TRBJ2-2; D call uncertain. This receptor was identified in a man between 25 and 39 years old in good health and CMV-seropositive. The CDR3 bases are TGTGCCAGCAGCCGCCAGAACCAGAACACCGGGGAGCTGTTTTTT. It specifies CASSRQNQNTGELFF.